The entry that follows covers one TCR beta chain sequence. The CDR3 totals 18 residues. Germline V CDR1 and CDR2: MNHEY, SMNVEV (reference sequence). V was shortened by 6 bases and J by 5 bases, with 29 bases between the two germline ends. The entry originates in a study of human T cells and chemical hapten exposure. Across the study: TCR yields per sample varied mostly from small pooled library volume differences.

TCRdb re-derived calls from the RACE reads in MiXCR, one entry per CDR3 protein. This sample has 90,000 to 120,000 distinct CDR3 sequences, with about 10% found just once. The sample's time point: patch test 1, 2 weeks after DPC sensitization. Stated treatment: therapeutic diphenylcyclopropenone sensitization with weekly scalp DPC. The sample here was whole blood, taken in connection with sensitization to the hapten diphenylcyclopropenone (DPC). The TCR comes from a woman aged 40 to 50 with alopecia areata. Some clones in this sample may be carry-over from other donors' samples. V is TRBV27 and J is TRBJ2-7; the D gene is possibly TRBD2 (6 bases). CDR3 sequence: CASRTYGGASLTRDEQYF. The CDR3 DNA reads as TGTGCCAGCAGAACCTATGGCGGGGCGAGCCTCACCCGGGACGAGCAGTACTTC.